This TCR beta chain was profiled in a study of T cells in tuberculosis. Tuberculin skin test and IGRA determined adolescents' latent tuberculosis status at entry. This table comes from immunoSEQ multiplex PCR, and its TCRdb copy is limited to in-frame clones, with some not included. The sample gives about 45,000 clones, about 95% of which show up once; about 2% is in the top ten. The CDR3 contains 17 residues. In germline, CDR1 is LNHDA, CDR2 SQIVND (reference sequence). The V and J ends lost 7 bases and 0 bases respectively, with 16 bases between them. The chain has TRBV19 and TRBJ2-6; D is perhaps TRBD2 (6 bases). The sequence came from a donor aged 10-29 years with latent tuberculosis or without tuberculosis infection. Some clones in this sample may be carry-over from other donors' samples. Sequenced input: PBMCs. CDR3 DNA sequence: TGTGCCAGTATTAAGGGAGGTTTCGGCTCTGGGGCCAACGTCCTGACTTTC. Translated, it gives CASIKGGFGSGANVLTF.